Below are 17 T cell receptor beta chains sequenced from a single sample in a study of blood T cell repertoires in COVID-19. TCRdb's copy holds only in-frame clones and misses some; the assay was immunoSEQ multiplex PCR. The table lists approximately 120,000 clones, 70% to 90% of them singletons. Sequenced material: peripheral blood. These receptors came from a woman aged 45-59 years with acute or convalescent COVID-19.

The chain combines TRBV6-4 with TRBJ1-2; D may be TRBD1 (5 bases). This CDR3 contains 14 residues. Trimming took off 0 bases at V and 2 bases at J, with 7 bases between the two ends. The germline CDR1 and CDR2 sequences are MRHNA and SNTAGT. The CDR3 protein is CASSDSSGNYGYTF. The CDR3, as DNA: TGTGCCAGCAGTGACTCCTCAGGGAACTATGGCTACACCTTC.

The chain employs TRBV6-5 and TRBJ1-1; the match to TRBD1 covers 8 bases. From germline, CDR1 is MNHEY and CDR2 SVGAGI. The CDR3 sequence is 14 residues long. V shed 6 bases, J shed 1 base, and the junction held 4 bases outside the gene matches. This chain's CDR3 is CASRAQGGNTEAFF. CDR3 DNA sequence: TGTGCCAGCAGAGCACAGGGGGGGAACACTGAAGCTTTCTTT.

This clone appeared once. CDR3 in DNA: TGTGCCAGCAGCTTTTGGGACAGGGGTGGCTACACCTTC. It specifies CASSFWDRGGYTF. The V call is TRBV5-4, the J call TRBJ1-2, with 10 bases matching TRBD1. The trim removed 2 bases at V and 7 bases at J, leaving 2 bases unmatched. The CDR3 sequence is 13 residues long. CDR1 SGHNT and CDR2 YYREEE come from the germline V gene (reference sequence).

The chain carries TRBV5-1 and TRBJ2-2; unclear D gene. The length of the CDR3 is 13 residues. V was clipped by 0 bases and J by 5 bases, with 5 bases between them. Germline lookup yields CDR1 SGHRS and CDR2 YFSETQ. The CDR3 protein is CASSLEHTGELFF. CDR3 nucleotides: TGCGCCAGCAGCTTGGAACATACCGGGGAGCTGTTTTTT.

This clone appeared once. The rearrangement uses TRBV18 and TRBJ2-2, with 7 nucleotides matching TRBD1. Trimming cost V 3 bases and J 6 bases; bases outside gene matches: 13. This CDR3 contains 17 residues. Germline-derived CDR1 and CDR2 are KGHSH and LQKENI. In nucleotides, the CDR3 is TGTGCCAGCTCACCTCTTGTCGCAGGGGGACGGTCCGGGGAGCTGTTTTTT. As protein: CASSPLVAGGRSGELFF.

The rearrangement joins TRBV7-9 to TRBJ2-5; D gene uncertain. V gave up 4 bases and J gave up 4 bases, with 16 bases separating them. Germline V CDR1 and CDR2: SEHNR, FQNEAQ (reference sequence). This CDR3 comprises 15 residues. The CDR3 nucleotides read TGTGCCAGCAGCTATCCCTTGGGCAGTTTAGAGACCCAGTACTTC. Encoded protein: CASSYPLGSLETQYF.

V is TRBV6-5 and J is TRBJ2-3; D unclear. Trimming left V 6 bases short and J 4 bases short, with 14 bases between. This CDR3 region has 14 residues. CDR1 is MNHEY and CDR2 is SVGAGI in the germline V gene. The CDR3 loop is CASSFLGIPDTQYF. As DNA, the CDR3 is TGTGCCAGCAGCTTTCTAGGAATCCCAGATACGCAGTATTTT.

This chain connects TRBV27 to TRBJ2-7; TRBD2 aligns across 10 bases. Germline CDR1 is MNHEY and CDR2 is SMNVEV (reference sequence). J lost 5 bases, V lost 7 bases, and 11 bases had no gene match. The CDR3 has 15 amino acids. The chain's CDR3 is CASTAAGTSVNEQYF. The CDR3 DNA reads as TGTGCCAGCACCGCAGCCGGGACTAGCGTCAACGAGCAGTACTTC.

This clone was detected only once. J is TRBJ1-4 and V is TRBV4-2, with D hard to call. This CDR3 has 14 residues. Trimming shortened V by 2 bases and J by 4 bases, and 8 bases separated the two germline ends. Germline V gene lookup returns CDR1 LGHNA and CDR2 YNFKEQ. CDR3: CASSQQAHNEKLFF. CDR3 bases: TGTGCCAGCAGCCAACAGGCCCATAATGAAAAACTGTTTTTT.

In DNA, the CDR3 is TGTGCCAGCAGCTTAGAGGTTCGGCAGGTCCCCCGGGGCGAGCAGTACTTC. Translation: CASSLEVRQVPRGEQYF. This rearrangement joins TRBV11-2 to TRBJ2-7; possibly TRBD2 for D (5 bases). CDR1 SGHAT and CDR2 FQNNGV come from the germline V gene. The CDR3 is 17 amino acids. V lost 0 bases and J lost 6, with 21 bases in between.

J is TRBJ2-1 and V is TRBV6-6; 8 bases are a match to TRBD2. The CDR3 spans 16 residues. Germline values: CDR1 MNHNY, CDR2 SVGAGI (reference sequence). V lost 0 bases, J lost 10 bases, and 11 bases stayed unmatched. The CDR3 nucleotides read TGTGCCAGCAGTTACTCCCCCGGGACTAGTCGTTTGGAGCAGTTCTTC. Translated, it gives CASSYSPGTSRLEQFF.

This chain connects TRBV7-3 to TRBJ1-1; D is uncertain. In germline, CDR1 is SGHTA, CDR2 FQGTGA. The CDR3 runs 15 residues. V lost 2 bases, J lost 0 bases, and 10 bases lay in between. CDR3 DNA sequence: TGTGCCAGCAGCTTAGAGTGGTCGATGAACACTGAAGCTTTCTTT. This sequence encodes CASSLEWSMNTEAFF. The full variable domain, with the rest looked up from reference TRBV7-3 and TRBJ1-1, is GAGVSQTPSNKVTEKGKYVELRCDPISGHTALYWYRQSLGQGPEFLIYFQGTGAADDSGLPNDRFFAVRPEGSVSTLKIQRTERGDSAVYLCASSLEWSMNTEAFFGQGTRLTVV.

V is TRBV7-2 and J is TRBJ1-4; D is unclear. Germline lookup yields CDR1 SGHTA and CDR2 FQGNSA. The CDR3 spans 14 residues. Trimming took off 5 bases at V and 2 bases at J, with 9 bases between the two ends. Here the CDR3 DNA reads TGTGCCAGCAGCCTAGAGCGCACTAATGAAAAACTGTTTTTT. It encodes CASSLERTNEKLFF.

The chain couples TRBV6-5 to TRBJ2-5; D unclear. The CDR3 length is 13 residues. Germline V gives CDR1 MNHEY, CDR2 SVGAGI. V was trimmed by 5 bases and J by 2 bases, leaving 9 bases between them. CDR3 protein: CASSKNFQETQYF. CDR3 sequence (DNA): TGTGCCAGCAGTAAAAACTTTCAAGAGACCCAGTACTTC.

V gene TRBV24-1 combines with J gene TRBJ2-1; 9 bases agree with TRBD2. This CDR3 region has 15 residues. The V gene end was trimmed by 3 bases and the J gene end by 6 bases; junction bases not matched to a gene: 5. Germline V gene sequence: CDR1 KGHDR, CDR2 SFDVKD. In DNA, the CDR3 is TGTGCCACCAGTGATCCCGGGACTAGCCGCAATGAGCAGTTCTTC. Protein sequence: CATSDPGTSRNEQFF.

Only one count was recorded for this clone. This chain connects TRBV25-1 to TRBJ1-4; 9 bases are a match to TRBD1. The CDR3 totals 15 residues. The J segment lost 8 bases and the V segment lost 5 bases, leaving 9 bases of the junction unmatched. CDR1 and CDR2 (germline): MGHDK, SYGVNS. The CDR3 is CASSFFGTGSEKLFF. CDR3 coding DNA: TGTGCCAGCAGTTTTTTCGGGACAGGGAGCGAAAAACTGTTTTTT.

The V and J genes are TRBV6-5 and TRBJ1-5; D might be TRBD1 (5 bases). Germline V lookup: CDR1 MNHEY, CDR2 SVGAGI. Trimming pared 7 bases from V and 0 bases from J, leaving 13 bases between. The CDR3 is 15 residues long. The DNA of the CDR3 is TGTGCCAGCAACCTCCGACAGTATAGCAATCAGCCCCAGCATTTT. Translated, it gives CASNLRQYSNQPQHF.